One sample yielded the 14 T cell receptor beta chains listed below, sequenced in a study of blood T cell repertoires in COVID-19. Clones were sequenced by immunoSEQ multiplex PCR, and TCRdb holds only the in-frame ones, with some missing. The data hold 200,000 or so clones, with about 84% observed a single time. Sample: PBMCs or T cells enriched from blood (not recorded which). Source of these receptors: a woman in her thirties or forties with acute COVID-19.

This chain uses TRBV28 with TRBJ1-6; D gene unclear. V lost 6 bases, J lost 0 bases, and 12 bases lay in between. CDR1 is MDHEN and CDR2 is SYDVKM in the germline V gene. The CDR3 runs 16 residues. The CDR3: CASSQLTSSYNSPLHF. The CDR3 DNA reads as TGTGCCAGCAGCCAACTCACGAGCTCCTATAATTCACCCCTCCACTTT.

The chain joins TRBV6-5 to TRBJ1-1; D unresolved. This CDR3 is 15 amino acids long. CDR1 is MNHEY and CDR2 is SVGAGI in the germline V gene. V was clipped by 1 base and J by 1 base, with 10 bases between them. CDR3 coding DNA: TGTGCCAGCAGTTACTTGGCACGTCCGAACACTGAAGCTTTCTTT. Translation gives CASSYLARPNTEAFF.

The chain carries TRBV6-5 and TRBJ2-4, with TRBD2 matching 8 bases. V lost 5 bases and J lost 7; bases outside the gene matches: 7. This CDR3 region has 14 residues. Per the germline V gene, CDR1 is MNHEY and CDR2 is SVGAGI. The CDR3 coding sequence is TGTGCCAGCAGTCTTAGCGGGGTGGGTAACATTCAGTACTTC. Protein sequence: CASSLSGVGNIQYF.

This chain uses TRBV7-9 with TRBJ1-5, with D maybe TRBD1 (6 bases). Germline CDR1 and CDR2: SEHNR and FQNEAQ (reference sequence). Deletions cut 5 bases from V and 4 bases from J, with 12 bases between. The CDR3 is 14 amino acids. CDR3 sequence reads: CASSPDSVNQPQHF. The DNA for the CDR3 is TGTGCCAGCAGCCCGGACAGCGTTAATCAGCCCCAGCATTTT.

This clone was detected a few times. This chain connects TRBV5-1 to TRBJ2-2, with 14 bases aligning to TRBD2. V dropped 4 bases and J dropped 7; count of bases not matched to a gene: 15. CDR1 and CDR2 from the germline V gene are SGHRS and YFSETQ. This CDR3 is built from 19 residues. CDR3 bases: TGCGCCAGCAGCACACACTCCACGGGACTAGCGGGAGTGGGCGGGGAGCTGTTTTTT. As protein: CASSTHSTGLAGVGGELFF.

The V and J genes are TRBV5-5 and TRBJ1-1; 11 bases are a match to TRBD1. Per germline, CDR1 SGHKS and CDR2 YYEKEE (reference sequence). The CDR3 length is 14 residues. V dropped 0 bases and J dropped 7; count of bases not matched to a gene: 2. In DNA form, the CDR3 reads TGTGCCAGCAGCTTGGGAGGGACAGGGGGTGAAGCTTTCTTT. It codes for CASSLGGTGGEAFF.

The gene calls are TRBV13 and TRBJ2-3; 10 positions match TRBD2. V lost 2 bases and J lost 3; bases outside the gene matches: 2. The CDR3 has 15 amino acids. The germline CDR1 and CDR2 sequences are PRHDT and FYEKMQ (reference sequence). DNA of the CDR3: TGTGCCAGCAGCTTACCTAGCGGGGGTACAGATACGCAGTATTTT. The encoded protein is CASSLPSGGTDTQYF.

The gene calls are TRBV30 and TRBJ2-5; possibly TRBD1 for D (5 bases). Germline assignment: CDR1 GTSNPN and CDR2 SVGIG (reference sequence). The CDR3 sequence is 12 residues long. Trimming shortened V by 3 bases and J by 0 bases, and 5 bases separated the two germline ends. CDR3 sequence: CAWRQDQETQYF. The CDR3 nucleotides are TGTGCCTGGAGACAGGACCAAGAGACCCAGTACTTC.

The J gene is TRBJ1-2, the V gene TRBV5-1; D might be TRBD1 (5 bases). This CDR3 has 14 residues. Germline V CDR1 and CDR2: SGHRS, YFSETQ. Trimming cost V 0 bases and J 8 bases, with 14 bases left between them. Here the CDR3 reads CASSLARGYEGYTF. DNA for the CDR3: TGCGCCAGCAGCTTGGCCCGGGGGTATGAAGGCTACACCTTC.

This chain connects TRBV7-6 to TRBJ2-5; TRBD1 matches at 8 bases. The CDR3 loop spans 13 amino acids. J lost 7 bases, V lost 4 bases, and 5 bases had no gene match. Germline CDR1 and CDR2: SGHVS and FNYEAQ. The CDR3 DNA reads TGTGCCAGCAGCTACGGACAGGGAGGGACCCAGTACTTC. It is translated as CASSYGQGGTQYF.

A few counts support this clone. The CDR3 DNA reads TGTGCCAGCAGCTTACTGGCGGGAGTTATCGAGCAGTACTTC. Translation: CASSLLAGVIEQYF. This chain joins TRBV11-1 and TRBJ2-7; 7 bases align to TRBD2. The CDR3 spans 14 residues. Unmatched junction bases numbered 7, after V lost 2 bases and J lost 6 bases. Per germline, CDR1 SGHAT and CDR2 FQDESV (reference sequence).

The chain employs TRBV4-3 and TRBJ2-1; 9 positions match TRBD2. There are 15 residues in the CDR3. The germline CDR1 and CDR2 sequences are LGHNA and YSLEER. V trimming: 2 bases; J trimming: 7 bases; junction bases outside the gene matches: 6. CDR3 DNA sequence: TGCGCCAGCAGCCAACAAGCGGGAGGTACGAATGAGCAGTTCTTC. Translating gives CASSQQAGGTNEQFF.

The CDR3 DNA reads TGCGCCAGCAGTTCCGTCCCGGGGTATGAAAAACTGTTTTTT. Translating gives CASSSVPGYEKLFF. V is TRBV4-1 and J is TRBJ1-4; no definite D call. The CDR3 has 14 amino acids. V was trimmed by 6 bases and J by 6 bases, leaving 14 bases between them. Germline V lookup: CDR1 MGHRA, CDR2 YSYEKL.

This rearrangement joins TRBV6-2 or TRBV6-3 to TRBJ1-1, with D uncertain. Trimming pared 5 bases from V and 4 bases from J, leaving 11 bases between. Germline V lookup: CDR1 MNHEY, CDR2 SVGEGT. CDR3 length: 13 residues. The CDR3 DNA reads as TGTGCCAGCAGTCCCGCAGGAGGCACTGAAGCTTTCTTT. Translated: CASSPAGGTEAFF.